This T cell receptor (beta chain) was identified during a study of identical twins. Overall study results and limits: Researchers reported excess low generation probability among twin-shared out-of-frame alpha sequences. Because invariant MAIT and iNKT cells could be present, zero-insertion analyses could be partly confounded. Beta out-of-frame sequences showed weaker excess sharing between twins. Clonotypes of the beta chain that were abundant in cord blood carried fewer insertions (memory repertoires showed none).

TCRdb recomputed calls from the 5' RACE reads with MiXCR, one row per CDR3 protein. The sample shows 1.5 million or so distinct CDR3 sequences, about 31% of them seen only once. Germline-derived CDR1 and CDR2 are MNHEY and SVGEGT. This CDR3 has 15 amino acids. J was trimmed by 6 bases and V by 2 bases; bases with no gene match: 2. This clonotype appeared once. Its specificity is unknown. With a much larger clone just one base away, this may be a read error. The specimen was cord blood. The sequence was collected from a newborn girl in good health. The chain uses TRBV6-2 or TRBV6-3 and TRBJ2-1; 12 bases line up with TRBD2. This CDR3 is CASSYASGRANEQFF. Here the CDR3 DNA reads TGTGCCAGCAGTTACGCTAGCGGGAGGGCCAATGAGCAGTTCTTC.